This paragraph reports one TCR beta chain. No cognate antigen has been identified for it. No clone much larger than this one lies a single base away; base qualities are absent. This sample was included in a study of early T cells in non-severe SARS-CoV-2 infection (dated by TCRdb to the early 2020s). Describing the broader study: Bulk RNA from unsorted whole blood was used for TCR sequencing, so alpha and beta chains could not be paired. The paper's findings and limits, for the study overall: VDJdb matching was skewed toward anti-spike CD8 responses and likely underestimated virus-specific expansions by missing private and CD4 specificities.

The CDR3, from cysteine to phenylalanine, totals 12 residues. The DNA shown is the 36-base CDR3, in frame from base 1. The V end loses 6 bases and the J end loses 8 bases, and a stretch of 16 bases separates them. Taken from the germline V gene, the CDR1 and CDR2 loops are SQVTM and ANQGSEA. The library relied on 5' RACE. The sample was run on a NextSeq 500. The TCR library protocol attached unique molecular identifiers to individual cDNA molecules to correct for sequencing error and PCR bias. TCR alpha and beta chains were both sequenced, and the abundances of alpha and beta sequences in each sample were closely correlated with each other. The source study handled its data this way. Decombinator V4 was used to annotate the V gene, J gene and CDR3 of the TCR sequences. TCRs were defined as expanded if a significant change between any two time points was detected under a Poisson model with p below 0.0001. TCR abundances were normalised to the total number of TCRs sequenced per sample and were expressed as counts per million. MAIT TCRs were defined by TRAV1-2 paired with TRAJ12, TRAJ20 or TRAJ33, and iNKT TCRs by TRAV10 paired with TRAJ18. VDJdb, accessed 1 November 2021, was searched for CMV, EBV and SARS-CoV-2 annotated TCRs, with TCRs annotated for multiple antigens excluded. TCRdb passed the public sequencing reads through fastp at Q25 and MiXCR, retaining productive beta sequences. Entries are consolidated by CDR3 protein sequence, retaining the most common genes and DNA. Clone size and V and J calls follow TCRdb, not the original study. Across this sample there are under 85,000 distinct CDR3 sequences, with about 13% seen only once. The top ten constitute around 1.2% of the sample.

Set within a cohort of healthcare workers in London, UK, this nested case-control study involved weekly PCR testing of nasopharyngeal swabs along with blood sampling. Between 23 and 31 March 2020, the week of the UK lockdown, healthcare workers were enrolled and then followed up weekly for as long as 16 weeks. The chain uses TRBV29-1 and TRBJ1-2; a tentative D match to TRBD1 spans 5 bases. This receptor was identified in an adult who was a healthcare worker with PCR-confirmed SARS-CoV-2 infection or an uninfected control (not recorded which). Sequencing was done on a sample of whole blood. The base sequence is TGCAGCGTGGGGCAGAGGAAAAACGGCTACACCTTC. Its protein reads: CSVGQRKNGYTF.